This TCR beta chain was sequenced for a study of siplizumab effects on memory and regulatory T cells. The CDR3 totals 13 residues. The V end was cut by 1 base, the J end by 4 bases, with 7 bases between. The germline V gene has CDR1 SGHNT and CDR2 YENEEA. Findings and caveats of the study: Unstimulated subsets contained matches for only a minor fraction of alloreactive clones.

This clone was counted once. What it recognizes is unknown. In the same sample, other DNA sequences code for this CDR3. TCRdb's table, derived via immunoSEQ multiplex PCR, lists solely in-frame clones and lacks some. Here the sample spans 100,000 or so clones, around 92% being singletons. The source of this sequence is a human donor in good health. The genes are TRBV11-3 and TRBJ2-5, with D perhaps TRBD2 (6 bases). Material for sequencing was CD4+ T cells sorted from blood. CDR3 protein: CASSLGEAETQYF. CDR3 nucleotides: TGTGCCAGCAGCTTAGGGGAGGCAGAGACCCAGTACTTC.